The clone carrying this TCR beta chain turned up a few times. Its specificity is unknown. MiXCR was run by TCRdb on the 5' RACE reads, yielding one entry per CDR3 protein. The data show roughly 250,000 distinct CDR3 sequences, approximately 16% seen once. This entry belongs to a study of T-cell memory formation after mild COVID-19. Study background: Largely donor-specific TCR clusters were found. General study results and limits: Contracting CD8+ clones were enriched in EMRA, CD4+ mainly in CM and EM. Cross-reactive memory apparently joined, as some responding clones appeared in pre-infection memory. Clones that shrank (day 15 to 85) were balanced CD4/CD8, whereas later expanders leaned CD4+.

With 4 bases clipped from V and 10 bases from J, the junction kept 8 bases outside the gene matches. CDR3 length equals 14 residues. Germline lookup yields CDR1 SGHDT and CDR2 YYEEEE. The gene calls are TRBV5-6 and TRBJ1-6; 7 positions match TRBD1. Source material: PBMCs or a T cell subset sorted from them (not recorded which). This receptor was identified in a man aged 18 to 30 who had mild COVID-19 (a few samples of this study predate the infection). Cell type and time point are not known. The CDR3 DNA follows: TGTGCCAGCAGCAAGACAGGGATAAGGTCACCCCTCCACTTT. This codes for CASSKTGIRSPLHF.